This T cell receptor beta chain was retrieved from a study of Ad26.COV2.S vaccination and SARS-CoV-2 variants. V shed 4 bases and J shed 4 bases, with 11 bases lying between them. CDR3 length: 14 residues. Germline loops: CDR1 SEHNR, CDR2 FQNEAQ (reference sequence). Using immunoSEQ multiplex PCR, the repertoire was profiled, and TCRdb retains in-frame clones only, with some absent. The sample has 120,000 to 150,000 clones, 86% seen once. Study findings and constraints: TCR breadth and depth analyses may have underestimated total T cell responses. Vaccinees showed greater spike-specific TCR breadth than placebo recipients. A substantial breadth of spike-specific CD8+ and CD4+ T cell responses after vaccination has been reported. Similar non-spike TCR breadth was observed in recipients of vaccine and of placebo.

On this clone itself: Antigen specificity is unknown.

The receptor's source is a human donor who had recovered from COVID-19. Sequenced material: peripheral blood, taken after recovery from COVID-19. The gene calls are TRBV7-9 and TRBJ1-3; D unclear. The CDR3 sequence: CASSWAWPGNTIYF. In DNA form, the CDR3 reads TGTGCCAGCAGCTGGGCGTGGCCCGGAAACACCATATATTTT.